This T cell receptor beta chain is from a study of blood T cell repertoires in COVID-19. Overall study: Acute and convalescent COVID-19 samples came from the United States, Italy and Spain.

Assay used: immunoSEQ multiplex PCR; TCRdb lists only in-frame clones, some missing. The sample includes 200,000 to 300,000 clones, around nine tenths of them seen just once. Enrolled during active infection, Seattle patients were then followed longitudinally. This clone was recorded only once. Germline V gene lookup returns CDR1 LNHDA and CDR2 SQIVND (reference sequence). The CDR3 contains 13 residues. Trimming shortened V by 8 bases and J by 1 base, and 11 bases separated the two germline ends. This clonotype was obtained from a woman between 55 and 75 years old with COVID-19, enrolled during active disease. The chain is built from TRBV19 and TRBJ1-1, with a tentative D call TRBD1 (5 bases). Specimen: peripheral blood. The CDR3 sequence is CASSTASNTEAFF. DNA of the CDR3: TGTGCCAGTTCGACAGCCTCGAACACTGAAGCTTTCTTT.